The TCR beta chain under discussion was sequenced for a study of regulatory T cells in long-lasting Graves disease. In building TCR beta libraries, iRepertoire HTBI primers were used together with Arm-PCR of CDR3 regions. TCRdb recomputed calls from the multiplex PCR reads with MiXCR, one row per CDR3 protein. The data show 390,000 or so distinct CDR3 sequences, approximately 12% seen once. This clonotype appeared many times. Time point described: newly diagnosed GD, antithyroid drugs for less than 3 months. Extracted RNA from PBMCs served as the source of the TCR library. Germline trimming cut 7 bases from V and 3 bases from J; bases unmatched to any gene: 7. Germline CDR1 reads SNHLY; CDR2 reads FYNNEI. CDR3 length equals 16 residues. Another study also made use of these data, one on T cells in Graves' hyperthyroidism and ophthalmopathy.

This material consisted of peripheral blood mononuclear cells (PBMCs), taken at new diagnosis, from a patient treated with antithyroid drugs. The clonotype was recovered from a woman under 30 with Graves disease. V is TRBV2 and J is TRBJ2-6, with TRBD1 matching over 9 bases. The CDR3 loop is CASTKDRGFGANVLTF. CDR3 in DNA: TGTGCCAGCACGAAGGACAGGGGATTTGGGGCCAACGTCCTGACTTTC.